This is a list of T cell receptor beta chains from one sample in a study of T cell responses to AZD1222 COVID-19 vaccine. TCRdb's table, derived via immunoSEQ multiplex PCR, lists solely in-frame clones and lacks some. The sample includes roughly 200,000 clones, 85% to 95% of them seen just once. Sequences were derived from peripheral blood, sampled on day 0 of MenACWY control vaccination. These receptors were collected from an adult in good health. Both conserved end residues are part of each CDR3. D genes are given only for firm matches. Part of the rows lack a size; the others show once, few, many or a class for expanded clones.

J gene,D gene,clone size,V gene,CDR3 DNA,CDR3 protein
TRBJ1-5,.,.,TRBV28,TGTGCCAGCAGTTTAAGTCTTGGCCTTAGCAATCAGCCCCAGCATTTT,CASSLSLGLSNQPQHF
TRBJ2-1,.,.,TRBV6-5,TGTGCCAGCAGAATGAGTGTCGGATTCTATGAGCAGTTCTTC,CASRMSVGFYEQFF
TRBJ2-1,TRBD2,once,TRBV27,TGTGCCAGCCGACGCCCGGGACTAGCGGGGGAGCGTGAGCAGTTCTTC,CASRRPGLAGEREQFF
TRBJ1-2,.,.,TRBV6-4,TGTGCCAGCAGTCCGGACAGCAACTATGGCTACACCTTC,CASSPDSNYGYTF
TRBJ1-6,TRBD1,.,TRBV3-1/TRBV3-2,TGTGCCAGCAGCCTGGGACAGATAAATTCACCCCTCCACTTT,CASSLGQINSPLHF
TRBJ2-7,TRBD2,.,TRBV18,TGTGCCAGCTCACCGGGGACTAGTATACGCTACGAGCAGTACTTC,CASSPGTSIRYEQYF
TRBJ1-5,.,.,TRBV6-5,TGTGCCAGCAGTTCCCTCCTAGAGGGCAATCAGCCCCAGCATTTT,CASSSLLEGNQPQHF
TRBJ1-1,TRBD1,.,TRBV9,TGTGCCAGCAGCCCGGACAGGGCTGAGGCTTTCTTT,CASSPDRAEAFF
TRBJ2-1,.,.,TRBV10-3,TGTGCCATCAGTGAGACAGGGAACTACAATGAGCAGTTCTTC,CAISETGNYNEQFF
TRBJ1-5,TRBD1,.,TRBV4-1,TGCGCCAGCAGCCCTACCCGGGGACAGGGGTGGCAGCCCCAGCATTTT,CASSPTRGQGWQPQHF
TRBJ2-3,.,.,TRBV5-4,TGTGCCAGCAGCTTGGCCGAGGAGCCCCGTACGCAGTATTTT,CASSLAEEPRTQYF
TRBJ1-1,.,.,TRBV7-9,TGTGCCAGCAGCTTAGCCCCCCGAAACCGGACTGAAGCTTTCTTT,CASSLAPRNRTEAFF
TRBJ1-4,.,.,TRBV5-1,TGCGCCAGCAGCGAGCGAGCTTGGGGGGGCCGAAATGAAAAACTGTTTTTT,CASSERAWGGRNEKLFF
TRBJ1-5,.,.,TRBV28,TGTGCCAGCACCTGGGGGGACCCTAATCAGCCCCAGCATTTT,CASTWGDPNQPQHF
TRBJ1-4,.,.,TRBV4-2,TGTGCCAGCAGCCAAGCGGGGACGGATAATGAAAAACTGTTTTTT,CASSQAGTDNEKLFF
TRBJ2-1,TRBD2,.,TRBV7-3,TGTGCCAGCAGCGCCCTAGCGGGGGCACTGTTCTTC,CASSALAGALFF
TRBJ1-3,.,.,TRBV10-3,TGTGCCATCAGTGAGTCCCGAGCTCGCTCTGGAAACACCATATATTTT,CAISESRARSGNTIYF
TRBJ2-3,.,.,TRBV5-1,TGCGCCAGCAGCCCGGGGACTCCGGGGCCAGATACGCAGTATTTT,CASSPGTPGPDTQYF
TRBJ1-4,.,.,TRBV6-5,TGTGCCAGCAGCAATCGTCGTGAAAAACTGTTTTTT,CASSNRREKLFF
TRBJ1-2,.,.,TRBV16,TGTGCCAGCAGCCAAACGGGACGGAACTATGGCTACACCTTC,CASSQTGRNYGYTF
TRBJ1-6,.,.,TRBV5-6,TGTGCCAGCAGTCCGAGACCCGTCTATAATTCACCCCTCCACTTT,CASSPRPVYNSPLHF